The clone carrying this T cell receptor (beta chain) was recorded a few times. The antigen is not known. The entirety of the isolated RNA underwent reverse transcription, so expressed TCRB transcripts were sequenced. TCRdb's copy holds only in-frame clones and misses some; the assay was immunoSEQ multiplex PCR. The data hold hundreds of thousands of clones, with around 15% observed a single time. The data are from a study of beta chain features in type 1 diabetes. Background on the study: Patients looked much like healthy donors when it came to age, gender and cell yields. General study results and limits: Individuals with type 1 diabetes displayed fewer insertions and more deletions at VDJ junctions. Shorter TCRB CDR3s, moderately but significantly so, marked every one of the four CD4+ subsets in Type 1 diabetes patients.

Germline V gene sequence: CDR1 MNHEY, CDR2 SVGAGI. Trimming removed 5 bases at V and 3 bases at J, with 10 bases between. The CDR3 length is 13 residues. The sequenced sample was naive CD4+ T cells from blood. The TCR was taken from a man in his late teens or twenties with type 1 diabetes. V and J are TRBV6-5 and TRBJ1-2; a possible D gene is TRBD1 (5 bases). The CDR3 region has the DNA TGTGCCAGCAGTGTACAGGTCGACTATGGCTACACCTTC. Translated: CASSVQVDYGYTF.